This T cell receptor (beta chain) came from a study of T cell responses to AZD1222 COVID-19 vaccine. Study-level findings and limits: Two doses of AZD1222 preceded a rise in Spike-specific TCR breadth and depth. Only after the peak T cell response were repertoires sampled.

Clones were sequenced by immunoSEQ multiplex PCR, and TCRdb holds only the in-frame ones, with some missing. Of 200,000 to 250,000 clones in the sample, just over 90% were seen once. CDR1 is SGHRS and CDR2 is YFSETQ in the germline V gene. This CDR3 has 16 amino acids. J was trimmed by 1 base and V by 3 bases; bases with no gene match: 6. With regard to this clone: The antigen is undetermined.

The clonotype originates from an adult in good health. Material: peripheral blood, obtained on day 0 of MenACWY control vaccination. The genes are TRBV5-1 and TRBJ2-2, with 7 bases lining up with TRBD1. CDR3 region: CASSSGTAMNTGELFF. CDR3 DNA sequence: TGCGCCAGCAGCTCCGGGACAGCTATGAACACCGGGGAGCTGTTTTTT.